The rows below give T cell receptor beta chains drawn from one sample of a study of T cell responses to AZD1222 COVID-19 vaccine. The repertoire was sequenced with immunoSEQ multiplex PCR; TCRdb's copy has only in-frame clones and lacks some. The sample shows roughly 190,000 clones, roughly 91% of them seen only once. The starting material was peripheral blood, obtained on day 0 of AZD1222 vaccination. The receptors were sampled from an adult in good health. Both conserved end residues are part of each CDR3. Each record gives: D gene, clone size, V gene, J gene, CDR3 DNA, CDR3 protein. The D gene is left open where the match is weak. Size tells how often a clone was seen (once, few, many) or the class of an expanded clone, and some rows leave it out.

d_gene: NA; abundance: NA; v_gene: TRBV9; j_gene: TRBJ1-2; CDR3nt: TGTGCCAGCAGCGTAGCGGACCCAGATTTCGACTATGGCTACACCTTC; CDR3aa: CASSVADPDFDYGYTF
d_gene: NA; abundance: NA; v_gene: TRBV6-1; j_gene: TRBJ1-2; CDR3nt: TGTGCCAGCAGTGAGGCCAAAGGACCTCCCCTCTATGGCTACACCTTC; CDR3aa: CASSEAKGPPLYGYTF
d_gene: NA; abundance: NA; v_gene: TRBV5-4; j_gene: TRBJ2-1; CDR3nt: TGTGCCAGCAGTGTGCAGGGAATGAGCTCCTACAATGAGCAGTTCTTC; CDR3aa: CASSVQGMSSYNEQFF
d_gene: NA; abundance: NA; v_gene: TRBV5-1; j_gene: TRBJ2-4; CDR3nt: TGCGCCAGCAGCTTGGAGGTACAGGAGGTTCAGTACTTC; CDR3aa: CASSLEVQEVQYF
d_gene: TRBD1; abundance: NA; v_gene: TRBV29-1; j_gene: TRBJ2-1; CDR3nt: TGCAGCGTGGCCGGGACAGGGAGTTACAATGAGCAGTTCTTC; CDR3aa: CSVAGTGSYNEQFF
d_gene: NA; abundance: few; v_gene: TRBV28; j_gene: TRBJ1-5; CDR3nt: TGTGCCAGCAGTTTTGGGCCATATAGCAATCAGCCCCAGCATTTT; CDR3aa: CASSFGPYSNQPQHF
d_gene: NA; abundance: NA; v_gene: TRBV2; j_gene: TRBJ2-3; CDR3nt: TGTGCCAGCAGTGGGTTCGGACCCACAGATACGCAGTATTTT; CDR3aa: CASSGFGPTDTQYF
d_gene: TRBD1; abundance: NA; v_gene: TRBV27; j_gene: TRBJ1-5; CDR3nt: TGTGCCAGCGCCCCAGGGACAGGGGGCTGGAGTCAGCCCCAGCATTTT; CDR3aa: CASAPGTGGWSQPQHF
d_gene: NA; abundance: NA; v_gene: TRBV28; j_gene: TRBJ2-3; CDR3nt: TGTGCCAGCAGTTTACTGCGGTACACAGATACGCAGTATTTT; CDR3aa: CASSLLRYTDTQYF
d_gene: NA; abundance: NA; v_gene: TRBV28; j_gene: TRBJ1-1; CDR3nt: TGTGCCAGCAGGCTGTCCAACACTGAAGCTTTCTTT; CDR3aa: CASRLSNTEAFF
d_gene: NA; abundance: NA; v_gene: TRBV6-5; j_gene: TRBJ2-4; CDR3nt: TGTGCCAGCAGCCCCTTAGCCAAAAACATTCAGTACTTC; CDR3aa: CASSPLAKNIQYF